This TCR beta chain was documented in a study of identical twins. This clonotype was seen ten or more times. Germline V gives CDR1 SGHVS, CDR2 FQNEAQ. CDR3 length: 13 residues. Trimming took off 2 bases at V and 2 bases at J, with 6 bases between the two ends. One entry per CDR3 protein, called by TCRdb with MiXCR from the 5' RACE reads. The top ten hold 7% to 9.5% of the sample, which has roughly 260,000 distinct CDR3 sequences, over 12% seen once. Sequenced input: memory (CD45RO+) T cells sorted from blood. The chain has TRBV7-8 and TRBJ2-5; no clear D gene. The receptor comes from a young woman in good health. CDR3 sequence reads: CASSLFMQETQYF. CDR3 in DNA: TGTGCCAGCAGCTTATTTATGCAAGAGACCCAGTACTTC.